What follows is one T cell receptor (beta chain) and its context. This clone's antigen is unknown. Per-base qualities were not stored, and no clone one base away is much larger. The sample belongs to a study of CD8+ T cells in alopecia areata (dated 2018 in TCRdb). Concerning the study at large: The treated patients, all with moderate-to-severe alopecia areata, were enrolled in an open-label pilot trial of oral tofacitinib given at 5 to 10 mg twice daily. High-throughput TCRbeta sequencing was used to examine T cell clonal expansion in alopecia areata in both the C3H/HeJ mouse model and human patients. In treated patients, disease severity was measured using the SALT score, which gives the percentage of scalp surface area affected. immunoSEQ multiplex PCR using 35 Vbeta forward primers and 13 Jbeta reverse primers was used to amplify TCRbeta CDR3 regions. Patients received tofacitinib for 6 to 18 months and were then followed off drug for 6 months to check for delayed response and recurrence. In humans, TCRbeta sequencing was performed on scalp tissue and on sorted CD4+ and CD8+ peripheral blood T cells from healthy controls and from patients with patchy or totalis/universalis alopecia areata. RNA was obtained with the PAXgene miRNA kit for fixed scalp, the miRNeasy kit for PBMCs, and the RNeasy kit for mouse skin. Tofacitinib-treated patients had biopsies at baseline and at 4 and 24 weeks of treatment, with a later scalp biopsy in several patients. Scalp clonality was compared across normal scalp (n=4), patchy alopecia areata scalp (n=8), and alopecia totalis/universalis scalp (n=8).

Library creation used the immunoSEQ multiplex PCR assay. To provide template for TCR sequencing, every sample had RNA extracted and reverse transcribed into cDNA. SuperScript III was used for first-strand cDNA synthesis, primed with a 2:1 mix of oligo-dT and random hexamers. Amplification bias was assessed with a synthetic immune receptor repertoire, and residual bias was removed computationally. The study's processing was this. Raw reads were preprocessed to remove errors, and CDR3 was defined according to IMGT conventions as the region from the conserved cysteine to phenylalanine. Clonality was computed by normalizing Shannon entropy by log2 of the number of productive unique TCRs and subtracting the result from 1. CD4 or CD8 identity of scalp clones was inferred by cross-referencing scalp TCRbeta sequences with sorted blood CD4 and CD8 repertoires. The source is immuneACCESS, and TCRdb retained only in-frame sequences with V and J called. Part of the clones is not carried over; for the studies checked, unresolved V genes explain less than half of this, and the remainder is unexplained. V and J calls and clone size are as listed in that table; D and trimming were resolved from the DNA. For this sample the table gives 150,000 to 250,000 clones, of which roughly 60% were detected only once. Of the sample, roughly 5% is held by the ten largest clones.

CDR1 and CDR2 are drawn from the germline V gene: ENHRY, SYGVKD. From the cysteine up to the phenylalanine, the CDR3 has a length of 16 residues. CDR3 DNA is the only sequence kept; it has 48 bases, read in frame from the first base. Germline trimming: 0 bases from V, 6 bases from J; junction bases outside gene matches: 7. The paper's findings and limits, for the study overall: During tofacitinib treatment, many expanded lesional clones remained in scalp and blood, and this persistence may partly explain relapse after treatment is stopped. Because the treated cohort was small and included a single nonresponder, larger studies are needed to assess links between baseline CD8+ expansion and response. Shared TCR sequences between patients were less evident than in mice, which may be partly attributable to HLA diversity in the patient population. Scalp clonality and the number of expanded CD8+ clones among the top 100 scalp clones were significantly decreased by tofacitinib. Lesional scalp, especially in alopecia totalis/universalis, showed higher clonality and more expanded CD8+ clones than normal scalp, suggesting antigenic drive. Scalp TCR repertoire analysis is complicated because resident alphabeta T cells in normal human skin are also sequenced, whereas mouse skin is dominated by gammadelta T cells.

Read against the paper, the sample's time point label means: 20 to 30 weeks on oral tofacitinib. The treatment or condition label corresponds to: oral pan-JAK inhibitor, 5-10 mg twice daily. From alopecia areata patients, peripheral blood was collected along with lesional scalp punch biopsies. PBMCs were isolated by density centrifugation and stained for CD3, CD4 and CD8, after which CD4+ and CD8+ T cells were sorted on a FACSAria. The sequence was collected from a human donor with alopecia areata. The chain was built from TRBV10-3 and TRBJ2-1, with 8 junctional bases fitting TRBD2. Sequences were derived from CD4+ T cells sorted from blood, sampled at week 24, from a patient treated with tofacitinib. The nucleotides read TGTGCCATCAGTGAGTCGGGACTAGGGTCGGGCAATGAGCAGTTCTTC. Translated, it reads CAISESGLGSGNEQFF.